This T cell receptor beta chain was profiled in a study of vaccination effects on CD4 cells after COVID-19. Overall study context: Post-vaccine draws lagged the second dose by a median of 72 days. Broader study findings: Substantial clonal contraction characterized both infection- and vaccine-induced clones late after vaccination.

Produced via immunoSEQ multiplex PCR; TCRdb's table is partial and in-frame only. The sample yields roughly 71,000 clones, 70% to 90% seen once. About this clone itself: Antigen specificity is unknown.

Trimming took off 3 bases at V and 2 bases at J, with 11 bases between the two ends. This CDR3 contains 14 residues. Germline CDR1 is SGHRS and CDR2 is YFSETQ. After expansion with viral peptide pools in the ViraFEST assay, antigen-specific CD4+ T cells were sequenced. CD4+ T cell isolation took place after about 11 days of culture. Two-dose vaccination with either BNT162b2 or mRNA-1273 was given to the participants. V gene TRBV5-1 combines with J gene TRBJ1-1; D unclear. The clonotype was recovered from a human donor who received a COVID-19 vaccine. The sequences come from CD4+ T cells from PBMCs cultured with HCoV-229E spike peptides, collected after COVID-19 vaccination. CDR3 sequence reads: CASSSGPSNTEAFF. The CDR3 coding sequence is TGCGCCAGCAGCTCCGGCCCTTCCAACACTGAAGCTTTCTTT.